The clone carrying this TCR beta chain was detected only once. This sample is part of a study of T cell changes during pregnancy in multiple sclerosis. Here immunoSEQ multiplex PCR was the method, and the copy in TCRdb shows in-frame clones only, minus some. Of around 39,000 clones listed, 92% are singletons. Sequencing used CD8+ T cells from peripheral blood mononuclear cells, obtained before pregnancy. The sequence derives from a female donor with multiple sclerosis, enrolled in a pregnancy study.

The CDR3 loop is CASSGNVNSSGDYEQYF. The CDR3 bases are TGTGCCAGCAGCGGTAACGTGAACTCTAGCGGGGATTACGAGCAGTACTTC. J is TRBJ2-7 and V is TRBV9, with 9 bases lining up with TRBD2. CDR1 and CDR2 (germline): SGDLS, YYNGEE. CDR3 size: 17 residues. Trimming cost V 3 bases and J 4 bases; bases outside gene matches: 14.